This is a list of T cell receptor beta chains from one sample in a study of T cell responses to AZD1222 COVID-19 vaccine. Profiling relied on immunoSEQ multiplex PCR, and the TCRdb table lists in-frame clones only, not all of them. The profile shows 100,000 to 150,000 clones, more than 90% of them singletons. Sequenced here: peripheral blood, sampled 28 days after the second AZD1222 dose. These receptors originate from an adult who received the AZD1222 COVID-19 vaccine. Both conserved end residues are part of each CDR3. A D gene is named only where the DNA matches it firmly. Only part of the rows carry a size: once, few, many, or a class if the clone is expanded.

clone size | J gene | V gene | D gene | CDR3 DNA | CDR3 protein
NA | TRBJ2-2 | TRBV29-1 | NA | TGCAGCGTCGGAACCACGAACACCGGGGAGCTGTTTTTT | CSVGTTNTGELFF
NA | TRBJ2-7 | TRBV9 | NA | TGTGCCAGCAGCCAAACAGGGCAGGTCCTATCCGAGCAGTACTTC | CASSQTGQVLSEQYF
once | TRBJ1-3 | TRBV6-5 | NA | TGTGCCAGCAGTCTGACAGGAGGTTCTGGAAACACCATATATTTT | CASSLTGGSGNTIYF
NA | TRBJ1-3 | TRBV28 | NA | TGTGCCAGCAGTCCCCTACCACCGGGAACCTCTGGAAACACCATATATTTT | CASSPLPPGTSGNTIYF
NA | TRBJ2-7 | TRBV3-1/TRBV3-2 | NA | TGTGCCAGCAGCCGGGATAGGTTCTCCTACGAGCAGTACTTC | CASSRDRFSYEQYF
NA | TRBJ2-7 | TRBV29-1 | TRBD1 | TGCAGCGTTGAACGACAGGGTAACAACGAGCAGTACTTC | CSVERQGNNEQYF
NA | TRBJ1-2 | TRBV3-1/TRBV3-2 | NA | TGTGCCAGCAGCCAAGTCGAGTCTGGCTACACCTTC | CASSQVESGYTF
NA | TRBJ2-7 | TRBV21-1 | NA | TGTGCCAGCAGCAAAGTTATGGGCTACGAGCAGTACTTC | CASSKVMGYEQYF
NA | TRBJ1-6 | TRBV5-4 | NA | TGTGCCAGCAGCTTCGGTGGAGGTTCACCCCTCCACTTT | CASSFGGGSPLHF
NA | TRBJ1-6 | TRBV19 | NA | TGTGCCAGTAGCCTCGGACGGTACGATAATTCACCCCTCCACTTT | CASSLGRYDNSPLHF
NA | TRBJ1-1 | TRBV3-1/TRBV3-2 | TRBD1 | TGTGCCAGCAGCCTAGAAGGGGGCAGGAGCACTGAAGCTTTCTTT | CASSLEGGRSTEAFF
NA | TRBJ2-3 | TRBV7-7 | NA | TGTGCCAGCAGCTTATCTAGCGTGGGCGGAGATACGCAGTATTTT | CASSLSSVGGDTQYF
NA | TRBJ1-6 | TRBV14 | NA | TGTGCCAGCAGCCAAGAAGACAGCATCTATAATTCACCCCTCCACTTT | CASSQEDSIYNSPLHF
NA | TRBJ1-1 | TRBV18 | TRBD1 | TGTGCCAGTACCATACAGGGGCTCGCTGAAGCTTTCTTT | CASTIQGLAEAFF
NA | TRBJ2-1 | TRBV7-3 | TRBD2 | TGTGCCAGCAGCCAGAAACTAGCGGGCCTCTACAATGAGCAGTTCTTC | CASSQKLAGLYNEQFF
NA | TRBJ2-7 | TRBV30 | TRBD1 | TGTGCCTGGCAACCCGACAGGGGAGGATCCTACGAGCAGTACTTC | CAWQPDRGGSYEQYF
NA | TRBJ1-6 | TRBV6-5 | TRBD1 | TGTGCCAGCAGTCGCAGGGGGATTGGTTCACCCCTCCACTTT | CASSRRGIGSPLHF
NA | TRBJ2-7 | TRBV12-3/TRBV12-4 | NA | TGTGCCAGCAACAAGGGGTTTCCCTACGAGCAGTACTTC | CASNKGFPYEQYF
NA | TRBJ1-5 | TRBV10-3 | NA | TGTGCCATCAGTGACGGGAATCAGCCCCAGCATTTT | CAISDGNQPQHF
NA | TRBJ1-4 | TRBV4-3 | NA | TGCGCCAGCAGCCAAAGCGGCTCGGGTAATGAAAAACTGTTTTTT | CASSQSGSGNEKLFF
NA | TRBJ1-1 | TRBV5-1 | TRBD1 | TGCGCCAGCAGCTTGCTTGGACAGGACACTGAAGCTTTCTTT | CASSLLGQDTEAFF
NA | TRBJ1-1 | TRBV19 | NA | TGTGCCAGTAGTATGACGATCGTGAACACTGAAGCTTTCTTT | CASSMTIVNTEAFF
NA | TRBJ1-2 | TRBV7-9 | NA | TGTGCCAGCAGCTTAGGGTTGGCGTCGGTCGGGGCCGGCTACACCTTC | CASSLGLASVGAGYTF
NA | TRBJ2-2 | TRBV6-1 | NA | TGTGCCAGCAGTGAAACGAGGCCCCAGAGCACCGGGGAGCTGTTTTTT | CASSETRPQSTGELFF
NA | TRBJ1-5 | TRBV6-5 | NA | TGTGCCAGCAGTTACGGGGGAAAGAATCAGCCCCAGCATTTT | CASSYGGKNQPQHF
NA | TRBJ2-7 | TRBV5-4 | NA | TGTGCCAGCAGCTTGTCCGACAGGTACTACGAGCAGTACTTC | CASSLSDRYYEQYF
NA | TRBJ1-2 | TRBV27 | NA | TGTGCCAGCAGTTTGGGTGGGACACAACGATACTATGGCTACACCTTC | CASSLGGTQRYYGYTF
NA | TRBJ2-2 | TRBV27 | NA | TGTGCCAGCAGCCAGGGTGCATTCGGGGAGCTGTTTTTT | CASSQGAFGELFF
NA | TRBJ1-2 | TRBV30 | TRBD1 | TGTGCCTGGAGTGGGACAGGCTCGATTGCGAACTATGGCTACACCTTC | CAWSGTGSIANYGYTF
NA | TRBJ1-1 | TRBV9 | NA | TGTGCCAGCAGCGTAGCGGTGAGCACTGAAGCTTTCTTT | CASSVAVSTEAFF
NA | TRBJ1-2 | TRBV3-1/TRBV3-2 | NA | TGTGCCAGCAGCCCCCCAGGGGTGGGCGGTGGCTACACCTTC | CASSPPGVGGGYTF
NA | TRBJ2-1 | TRBV7-9 | TRBD2 | TGTGCCAGCAGCTCCCCCGGGACTAGCGGGAGACGGAATGAGCAGTTCTTC | CASSSPGTSGRRNEQFF
NA | TRBJ1-2 | TRBV6-4 | NA | TGTGCCAGCAGTGATCCGACAGGTTCCTATGGCTACACCTTC | CASSDPTGSYGYTF
NA | TRBJ1-1 | TRBV7-3 | NA | TGTGCCAGCAGCCCGACCGGGGGGAGCCGTACCCACTCTGAAGCTTTCTTT | CASSPTGGSRTHSEAFF
once | TRBJ2-3 | TRBV30 | NA | TGTGCCTGGAGTATAGGTACAGATACGCAGTATTTT | CAWSIGTDTQYF
NA | TRBJ2-7 | TRBV7-9 | NA | TGTGCCAGCAGCTTTGGGGCGGTTACCTACGAGCAGTACTTC | CASSFGAVTYEQYF
NA | TRBJ2-7 | TRBV18 | TRBD1 | TGTGCCAGCTCCCTTGGGACAGGGGCTGGCGAGCAGTACTTC | CASSLGTGAGEQYF
NA | TRBJ1-2 | TRBV7-9 | NA | TGTGCCAGCAGACCTCAGGGAGGGGGGGACTATGGCTACACCTTC | CASRPQGGGDYGYTF
once | TRBJ1-6 | TRBV7-9 | NA | TGTGCCAGCAGCTTAGGGGCAGGGGATTCACCCCTCCACTTT | CASSLGAGDSPLHF
NA | TRBJ2-7 | TRBV4-1 | TRBD1 | TGCGCCAGCAGCCAAGATGGACAGGGGGACTACGAGCAGTACTTC | CASSQDGQGDYEQYF
NA | TRBJ2-5 | TRBV7-2 | NA | TGTGCCAGCAGATCCTCGACCAGCGTCCAAGAGACCCAGTACTTC | CASRSSTSVQETQYF
NA | TRBJ1-2 | TRBV28 | TRBD1 | TGTGCCAGCAGTTTCAGGACAGGGGGTTGGGGCTACACCTTC | CASSFRTGGWGYTF
NA | TRBJ2-7 | TRBV4-3 | TRBD2 | TGCGCCAGCAGCCAAGGACCTGGGCGGGGGGTATCAGGCTACGAGCAGTACTTC | CASSQGPGRGVSGYEQYF
NA | TRBJ2-7 | TRBV9 | NA | TGTGCCAGCAGCGGCGGACAGCCCTACGAGCAGTACTTC | CASSGGQPYEQYF
NA | TRBJ2-4 | TRBV5-5 | NA | TGTGCCAGCAGCTTGGGTTCGTCAAACATTCAGTACTTC | CASSLGSSNIQYF
NA | TRBJ2-5 | TRBV7-2 | NA | TGTGCCAGCAGCAAAGCGCGAGAAAAAGAGACCCAGTACTTC | CASSKAREKETQYF
NA | TRBJ1-2 | TRBV30 | TRBD1 | TGTGCCTGGAAGATAGGGGGCAATAATGGCTACACCTTC | CAWKIGGNNGYTF
NA | TRBJ1-3 | TRBV19 | NA | TGTGCCAGTGCTGACCGGGATTTTGGAAACACCATATATTTT | CASADRDFGNTIYF
NA | TRBJ2-5 | TRBV18 | NA | TGTGCCAGCTCACAGGGGTACCAAGAGACCCAGTACTTC | CASSQGYQETQYF
NA | TRBJ2-1 | TRBV9 | NA | TGTGCCAGCAGCGTACCCGAATCCGGACAGTCCAATGAGCAGTTCTTC | CASSVPESGQSNEQFF
NA | TRBJ1-6 | TRBV27 | NA | TGTGCCAGCAGTTTTGTCGGTTTTTCACCCCTCCACTTT | CASSFVGFSPLHF
NA | TRBJ1-2 | TRBV2 | TRBD1 | TGTGCCAGCAGTGAAATCCCAGGGGGGTACTATGGCTACACCTTC | CASSEIPGGYYGYTF
NA | TRBJ1-2 | TRBV11-1 | TRBD1 | TGTGCCAGCAGCTTAATCACAGGGGACTATGGCTACACCTTC | CASSLITGDYGYTF
NA | TRBJ1-2 | TRBV5-5 | TRBD1 | TGTGCCAGCAGCCGGACAGGGAGGCGCGGGGGCTACACCTTC | CASSRTGRRGGYTF
NA | TRBJ1-1 | TRBV3-1/TRBV3-2 | NA | TGTGCCAGCAGCCAAGGGGGATGGGGCACTGAAGCTTTCTTT | CASSQGGWGTEAFF